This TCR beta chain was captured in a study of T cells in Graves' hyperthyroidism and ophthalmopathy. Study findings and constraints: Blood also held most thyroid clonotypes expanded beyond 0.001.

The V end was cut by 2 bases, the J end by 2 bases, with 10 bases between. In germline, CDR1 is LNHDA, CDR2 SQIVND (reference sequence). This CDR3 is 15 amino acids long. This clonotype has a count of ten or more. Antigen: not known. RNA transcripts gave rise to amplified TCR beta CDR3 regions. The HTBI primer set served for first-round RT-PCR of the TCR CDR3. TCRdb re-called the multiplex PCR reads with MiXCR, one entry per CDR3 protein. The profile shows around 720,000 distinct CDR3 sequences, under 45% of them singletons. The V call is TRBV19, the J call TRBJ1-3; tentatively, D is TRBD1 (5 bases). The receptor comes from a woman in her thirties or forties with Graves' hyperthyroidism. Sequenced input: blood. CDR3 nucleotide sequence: TGTGCCAGTAGTATACTGGGGCGAGCTGGAAACACCATATATTTT. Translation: CASSILGRAGNTIYF.